A selection of T cell receptor beta chains follows, all from one sample in a study of Graves' ophthalmopathy and Graves' hyperthyroidism. TCRdb recomputed calls from the multiplex PCR reads with MiXCR, one row per CDR3 protein. The data hold roughly 700,000 distinct CDR3 sequences, with 40% observed a single time. The sample consisted of peripheral blood. Receptors originate from an adult man with Graves' ophthalmopathy. The CDR3 runs from the conserved cysteine through the conserved F or W. D genes are given only for firm matches. Size values are once, few and many counts, or a class for expanded clones, and some rows have none.

clone_size	d_call	v_call	j_call	cdr3_length	cdr3_nt	cdr3_aa
few	-	TRBV7-9	TRBJ1-1	13	TGTGCCAGCAGTTTGCAAGGGACGCTTGGAGCTTTCTTT	CASSLQGTLGAFF
many	TRBD1	TRBV2	TRBJ1-2	13	TGTGCCAGCAGTGGAGGGACAGTCTTCGGCTACACCTTC	CASSGGTVFGYTF
once	-	TRBV6-6	TRBJ1-5	19	TGTGCCAGCAGTTACCAACCATCCGGGGCCTTCGATAGCAATCAGCCCCAGCATTTT	CASSYQPSGAFDSNQPQHF
many	-	TRBV25-1	TRBJ2-5	17	TGTGCCAGCAGTGAACTAACGTCACCCCGATGGCAAGAGACCCAGTACTTC	CASSELTSPRWQETQYF
-	TRBD1	TRBV11-2	TRBJ2-5	14	TGTGCCAGCAGCCTAGGCTGGGACAGGGACGACCAGTACTTC	CASSLGWDRDDQYF
few	TRBD2	TRBV7-6	TRBJ2-7	16	TGTGCCAGCAGCCGTAGTATAGCGGGAGGGCCTAACGAGCAGTACTTC	CASSRSIAGGPNEQYF
few	TRBD1	TRBV20-1	TRBJ1-5	15	TGCAGTGCTAGTACCGGGACAGCGAGAAATCAGCCCCAGCATTTT	CSASTGTARNQPQHF
few	-	TRBV19	TRBJ1-1	15	TGTGCCAGCAGCCAACAGGGAACCGCGAACACTGAAGCTTTCTTT	CASSQQGTANTEAFF
few	-	TRBV7-2	TRBJ2-7	14	TGTGCCAGCAGTCGGGGCCCGAGTCCCTACGAGCAGTACTTC	CASSRGPSPYEQYF
-	TRBD1	TRBV7-9	TRBJ1-1	18	TGTGCCAGCAGCTTTCCCCTGTCCCAGACAGGGAAGAACACTGAAGCTTTCTTT	CASSFPLSQTGKNTEAFF
few	-	TRBV19	TRBJ1-4	16	TGTGCCAGTACACCAACGGTTGGACAGCGCAATGAAAAACTGTTTTTT	CASTPTVGQRNEKLFF
-	TRBD1	TRBV6-6	TRBJ1-1	17	TGTGCCAGCAGTTACTTGGCAGGGGGCTCGGAGAACACTGAAGCTTTCTTT	CASSYLAGGSENTEAFF
many	-	TRBV7-3	TRBJ1-3	16	TGTGCCAGCAGCTTAAACCGGCCAGGAACTGGAAACACCATATATTTT	CASSLNRPGTGNTIYF
-	TRBD1	TRBV19	TRBJ2-6	18	TGTGCCAGTAGTCACCGGGACAGGGGTTCATCTGGGGCCAACGTCCTGACTTTC	CASSHRDRGSSGANVLTF
-	TRBD1	TRBV25-1	TRBJ1-5	15	TGTGCCAGCAGCTTAGGTCGACAGGGTACTTATGGACAGCATTTT	CASSLGRQGTYGQHF
-	-	TRBV6-1	TRBJ2-6	15	TGTGCCAGCAGTGCCCCCTCAGCCGGGGCCAACGTCCTGACTTTC	CASSAPSAGANVLTF
-	-	TRBV12-3/TRBV12-4	TRBJ1-5	12	TGTGCCAGCGGACACAGTGAGTCTTCCCAGCATTTT	CASGHSESSQHF
-	-	TRBV29-1	TRBJ1-1	13	TGCAGCGTTGCGCGGCGGCTGAACACTGAAGCTTTCTTT	CSVARRLNTEAFF
-	TRBD1	TRBV5-1	TRBJ2-7	15	TGCGCCAGCAGCTTGACTCGGGACAGGGTGATCGAGCAGTACTTC	CASSLTRDRVIEQYF
-	-	TRBV4-2	TRBJ1-3	16	TGTGCCAGCAGCCAAGAAGTCAGTTTTTCGGGAAACACCATATATTTT	CASSQEVSFSGNTIYF
-	-	TRBV19	TRBJ2-7	13	TGTGCCAGTATGGGGACCCGCACCTACGAGCAGTACTTC	CASMGTRTYEQYF
many	-	TRBV29-1	TRBJ1-1	13	TGCAGCGGGGGGGCCGGGGGGAACACTGAAGCTTTCTTT	CSGGAGGNTEAFF
-	TRBD1	TRBV29-1	TRBJ1-1	13	TGCAGCGTCGGGGACAGCGGGGGCACTGAAGCTTTCTTT	CSVGDSGGTEAFF
-	-	TRBV25-1	TRBJ1-5	12	TGTGCCGGTCAGGCCAACCAACAGCCCCAGCATTTT	CAGQANQQPQHF
few	TRBD1	TRBV11-2	TRBJ2-2	15	TGTGCCAGCAAGCAGGACAGGATGGGGACCGGGGAGCTGTTTTTT	CASKQDRMGTGELFF
once	TRBD1	TRBV25-1	TRBJ2-5	16	TGTGCCAGCAGTTCACCGACAGGGGGGTACCAAGAGACCCAGTACTTC	CASSSPTGGYQETQYF
-	-	TRBV25-1	TRBJ2-2	13	TGTGCCAGCAGTCTGACAGGCGTAGGGGAGCTGTTTTTT	CASSLTGVGELFF
few	-	TRBV2	TRBJ1-4	14	TGTGCCAGCAGTGAAGGGCAGGCAAGGGAAAAACTGTTTTTT	CASSEGQAREKLFF
-	-	TRBV25-1	TRBJ2-2	15	TGTGCCAGCACCGCCTGGGGCCCCGCCACCGGGGAGCTGTTTTTT	CASTAWGPATGELFF
once	TRBD1	TRBV29-1	TRBJ2-6	11	TGCAGCGTGGCAGGGGGTCGCCCTGAAGCTTTC	CSVAGGRPEAF
few	-	TRBV20-1	TRBJ2-5	15	TGCAGTGCTAGAACTACCTATTCGGGCCAAGAGACCCAGTACTTC	CSARTTYSGQETQYF
-	TRBD2	TRBV7-9	TRBJ2-7	17	TGTGCCAGCAGCTTAGGGATAAGGCCTAGCGGGATCTACGAGCAGTACTTC	CASSLGIRPSGIYEQYF
-	TRBD1	TRBV5-4	TRBJ1-1	15	TGTGCCAGCAGGGGAGGGACAGGGGGCAACACTGAAGCTTTCTTT	CASRGGTGGNTEAFF
few	-	TRBV7-2	TRBJ1-5	15	TGTGCCAGCAGCTTAAACGGGAGAAGCAATCAGCCCCAGCATTTT	CASSLNGRSNQPQHF
-	TRBD1	TRBV9	TRBJ1-2	14	TGTGCCAGCAGCGTAGCAGGGGGCGGCTATGGCTACACCTTC	CASSVAGGGYGYTF
few	-	TRBV24-1	TRBJ2-5	14	TGTGCCAGCTCCCAGGGAGCAGGGCAAGAGACCCAGTACTTC	CASSQGAGQETQYF
-	-	TRBV10-3	TRBJ1-1	15	TGTGCCAGCAGTTACTCCGGAGGGCAGTGGACTGAAGCTTTCTTT	CASSYSGGQWTEAFF
many	-	TRBV20-1	TRBJ1-5	15	TGCAGTGCTCGGCCATGGGCGGGGCGCAATCAGCCCCAGCATTTT	CSARPWAGRNQPQHF
-	-	TRBV29-1	TRBJ1-5	13	TGCAGCGTCAGGACAGCTTACGAGCAGCCCCAGCATTTT	CSVRTAYEQPQHF
-	TRBD1	TRBV2	TRBJ1-3	17	TGTGCCAGCACCAGGGGGACAGGTACCTCCTCTGGAAACACCATATATTTT	CASTRGTGTSSGNTIYF
-	TRBD1	TRBV6-5	TRBJ2-7	13	TGTGCCAGCAGTCTGACAGGGGCTCTCACGCAGTACTTC	CASSLTGALTQYF
-	-	TRBV9	TRBJ2-7	14	TGTGCCAGCGGAGCGGCGGCAACCTCCTACGAGCAGTACTTC	CASGAAATSYEQYF
few	-	TRBV6-5	TRBJ2-7	15	TGTGCCAGCAGTTACTCGGAGACTGCCTCCTACGAGCAGTACTTC	CASSYSETASYEQYF
-	-	TRBV20-1	TRBJ2-1	15	TGCAGTGCTAGAGATGCGGCCAGGGGCTACAATGAGCAGTTCTTC	CSARDAARGYNEQFF